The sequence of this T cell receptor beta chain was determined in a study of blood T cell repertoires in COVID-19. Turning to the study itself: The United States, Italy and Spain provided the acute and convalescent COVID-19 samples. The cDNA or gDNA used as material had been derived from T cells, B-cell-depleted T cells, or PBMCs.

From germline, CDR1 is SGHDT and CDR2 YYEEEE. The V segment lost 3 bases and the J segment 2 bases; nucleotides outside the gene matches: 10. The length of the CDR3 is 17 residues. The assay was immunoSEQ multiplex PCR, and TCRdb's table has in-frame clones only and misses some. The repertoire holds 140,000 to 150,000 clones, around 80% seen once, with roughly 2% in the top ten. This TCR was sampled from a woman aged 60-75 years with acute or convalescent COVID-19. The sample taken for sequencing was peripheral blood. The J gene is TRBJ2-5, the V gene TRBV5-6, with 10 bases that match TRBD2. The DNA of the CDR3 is TGTGCCAGCAGCTCAGCCCTGACTAGCGGGCCTCAAGAGACCCAGTACTTC. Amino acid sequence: CASSSALTSGPQETQYF.